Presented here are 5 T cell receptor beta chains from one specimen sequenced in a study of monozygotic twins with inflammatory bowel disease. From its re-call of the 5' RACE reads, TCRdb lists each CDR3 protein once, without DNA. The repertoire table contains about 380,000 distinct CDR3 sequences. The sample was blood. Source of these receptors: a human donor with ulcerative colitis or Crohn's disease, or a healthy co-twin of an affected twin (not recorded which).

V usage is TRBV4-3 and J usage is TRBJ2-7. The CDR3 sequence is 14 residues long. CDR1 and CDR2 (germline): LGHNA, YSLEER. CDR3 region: CASSQEYKFYEQYF.

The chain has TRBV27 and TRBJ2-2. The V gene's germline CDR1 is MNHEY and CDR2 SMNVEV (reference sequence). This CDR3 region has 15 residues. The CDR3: CASSFSAVGTGELFF.

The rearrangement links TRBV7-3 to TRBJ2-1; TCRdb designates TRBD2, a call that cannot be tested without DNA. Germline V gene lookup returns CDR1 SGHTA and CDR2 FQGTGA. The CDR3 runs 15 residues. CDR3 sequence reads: CASSIGLAGNNEQFF.

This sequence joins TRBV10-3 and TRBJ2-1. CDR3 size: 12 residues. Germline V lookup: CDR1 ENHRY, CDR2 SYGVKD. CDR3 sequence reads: CAISERYNEQFF.

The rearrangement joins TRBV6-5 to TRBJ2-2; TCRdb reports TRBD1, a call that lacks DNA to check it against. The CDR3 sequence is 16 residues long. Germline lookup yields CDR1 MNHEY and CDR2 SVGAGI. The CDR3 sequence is CASSYSWAPNTGELFF.